A single TCR beta chain is shown here with its context. This clone may be a read error of a much larger clone one base away. A single record per CDR3 protein comes from TCRdb applying MiXCR to the PCR reads. The sample lists around 460,000 distinct CDR3 sequences; about 20% were seen once. The data belong to a study of molecular identifiers for immune sequencing clone quantification. This CDR3 comprises 14 residues. Germline V lookup: CDR1 SEHNR, CDR2 FQNEAQ (reference sequence). The chain links TRBV7-9 to TRBJ1-1; no firm D call. The origin of this receptor is a human donor in good health. Some libraries in this study had Jurkat cell RNA spiked in. Sequences were obtained from naive CD8+ T cells from blood, with Jurkat cell RNA spiked in. The subset: FACS-sorted CD8+CD4-CCR7+CD45RA+ naive T cells. DNA of the CDR3: TGTGCCAGCGGCTTAGCGACCACAGCTCCTGAAGCTTTCTTT. Translating it yields CASGLATTAPEAFF.